The rows below give T cell receptor beta chains drawn from one sample of a study of T-cell reconstitution after alpha-beta-depleted transplantation in children. TCRdb itself ran the PCR reads through MiXCR, one entry per CDR3 protein. The sample has about 460,000 distinct CDR3 sequences, about an eighth seen once; the top ten hold 12% to 15%. The specimen was PBMCs, mostly from graft donor cells, collected 180 days after TCRalphabeta/CD19-depleted stem cell transplant. These receptors were collected from a female patient younger than 10 who had a stem cell transplant for aplastic anemia, so the T cells may come from the graft donor. Each CDR3 is given with its conserved first and last residue. D genes are given only for firm matches. A row's size may be missing; if present it is once, few, many or a size class.

few | NA | TRBJ2-1 | TRBV20-1 | TGCAGTGCTAGAGAGTCCAGGGTATACAATGAGCAGTTCTTC | CSARESRVYNEQFF
NA | TRBD2 | TRBJ2-7 | TRBV3-1 | TGTGCCTGCAGCCGCTTAGGATCTACTAGCGGGAGTCCGTACGAGCAGTACTTC | CACSRLGSTSGSPYEQYF
few | NA | TRBJ1-1 | TRBV4-1 | TGCGCCAGCAGCCAAGAGAGGCGGATAGTTGGAGAAGCTTTCTTT | CASSQERRIVGEAFF
few | NA | TRBJ2-6 | TRBV7-3 | TGTGCCAGCAGCTTACAGGGCCCTGGGGCCAACGTCCTGACTTTC | CASSLQGPGANVLTF
NA | NA | TRBJ2-7 | TRBV5-1 | TGCGCCAGCAGCTTGGCCTCCTCCTTGGTATCCGAGCAGTACTTC | CASSLASSLVSEQYF
many | NA | TRBJ2-7 | TRBV28 | TGTGCCAGCAGTCTGTACCCTACCTACGAGCAGTACTTC | CASSLYPTYEQYF
few | TRBD1 | TRBJ2-7 | TRBV6-5 | TGTGCCAGCAGCCTCGGGACAGGGTTTTACGAGCAGTACTTC | CASSLGTGFYEQYF
NA | TRBD1 | TRBJ1-2 | TRBV28 | TGTGCCAGCAGTCCTCCCGGGGGCCAGGGGGGATATGGCTACACCTTC | CASSPPGGQGGYGYTF
few | NA | TRBJ1-5 | TRBV18 | TGTGCCAGCTCATCCTCGGGACCAGCGCCCCAGCATTTT | CASSSSGPAPQHF
NA | NA | TRBJ2-7 | TRBV28 | TGTGCCAGCAGTTTGAGCAGTACAGGGGGGGACGAGCAGTACTTC | CASSLSSTGGDEQYF
NA | TRBD1 | TRBJ2-5 | TRBV29-1 | TGCAGCGTTGGACAGGGGGGTGGTTGGGAGACCCAGTACTTC | CSVGQGGGWETQYF
NA | TRBD1 | TRBJ2-6 | TRBV5-1 | TGCGCCAGCAGCCCCCCAACAGGGGGCTCTGGGGCCAACGTCCTGACTTTC | CASSPPTGGSGANVLTF
many | NA | TRBJ2-3 | TRBV12-3/TRBV12-4 | TGTGCCAGCAGTTTATCAGATGCTAGCACAGATACGCAGTATTTT | CASSLSDASTDTQYF
NA | TRBD1 | TRBJ2-7 | TRBV28 | TGTGCCAGCAATAGGATAGGGACAGGGGATTACTACGAGCAGTACTTC | CASNRIGTGDYYEQYF
many | TRBD1 | TRBJ2-2 | TRBV28 | TGTGCCAGCAGTTCAATTAGACAGGGGGTTGGCGCCGGGGAGCTGTTTTTT | CASSSIRQGVGAGELFF
many | NA | TRBJ2-1 | TRBV5-1 | TGCGCCAGCAGCTTGGATTATGAGCAGTTCTTC | CASSLDYEQFF
few | NA | TRBJ2-3 | TRBV15 | TGTGCCACCAGCAGAGGAACCCAGATAAGCACAGATACGCAGTATTTT | CATSRGTQISTDTQYF
many | NA | TRBJ2-6 | TRBV5-1 | TGCGCCAGCAGCTTGGGGTGGTCTGGGGCCAACGTCCTGACTTTC | CASSLGWSGANVLTF
NA | TRBD1 | TRBJ2-2 | TRBV24-1 | TGTGCCACCGGTCAAATCGGGACAGGGTTAACCGGGGAGCTGTTTTTT | CATGQIGTGLTGELFF
NA | NA | TRBJ2-7 | TRBV12-5 | TGTGCTAGTGCTCTAGGGGGGGCGGCGCAGTACTTC | CASALGGAAQYF